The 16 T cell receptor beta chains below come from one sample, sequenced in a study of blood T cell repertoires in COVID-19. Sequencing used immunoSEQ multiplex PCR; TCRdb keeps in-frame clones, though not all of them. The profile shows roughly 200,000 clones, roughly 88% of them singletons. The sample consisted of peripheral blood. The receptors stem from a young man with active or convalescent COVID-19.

In DNA form, the CDR3 reads TGTGCCTGGAGTAGGACAGGGGGCAGGACTGAAGCTTTCTTT. Protein product: CAWSRTGGRTEAFF. V usage is TRBV30 and J usage is TRBJ1-1; TRBD1 matches at 11 bases. The CDR3 consists of 14 residues. Trimming took 2 bases from V and 5 from J; bases not matched to a gene: 4. Germline loops: CDR1 GTSNPN, CDR2 SVGIG (reference sequence).

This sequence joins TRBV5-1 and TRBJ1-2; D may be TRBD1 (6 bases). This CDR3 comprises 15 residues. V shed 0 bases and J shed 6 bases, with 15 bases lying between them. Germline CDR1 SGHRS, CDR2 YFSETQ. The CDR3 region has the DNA TGCGCCAGCAGCTTGGAACCAGGGGAGGGAGATGGCTACACCTTC. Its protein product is CASSLEPGEGDGYTF.

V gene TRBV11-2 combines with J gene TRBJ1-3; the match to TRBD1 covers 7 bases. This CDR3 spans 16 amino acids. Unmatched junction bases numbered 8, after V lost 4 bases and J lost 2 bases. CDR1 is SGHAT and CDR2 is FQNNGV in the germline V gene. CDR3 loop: CASSSRVTGAGNTIYF. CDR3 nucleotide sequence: TGTGCCAGCAGCTCTAGGGTCACAGGGGCTGGAAACACCATATATTTT. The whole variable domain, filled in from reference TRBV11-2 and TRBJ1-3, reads EAGVAQSPRYKIIEKRQSVAFWCNPISGHATLYWYQQILGQGPKLLIQFQNNGVVDDSQLPKDRFSAERLKGVDSTLKIQPAKLEDSAVYLCASSSRVTGAGNTIYFGEGSWLTVV.

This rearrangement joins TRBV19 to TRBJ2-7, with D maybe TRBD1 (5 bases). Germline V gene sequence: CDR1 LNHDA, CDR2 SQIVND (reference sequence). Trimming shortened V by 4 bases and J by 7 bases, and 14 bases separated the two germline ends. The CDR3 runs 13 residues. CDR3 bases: TGTGCCAGTAGTACAGGGAAATGGGGTGAGCAGTACTTC. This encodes CASSTGKWGEQYF. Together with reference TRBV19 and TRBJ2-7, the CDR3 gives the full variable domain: DGGITQSPKYLFRKEGQNVTLSCEQNLNHDAMYWYRQDPGQGLRLIYYSQIVNDFQKGDIAEGYSVSREKKESFPLTVTSAQKNPTAFYLCASSTGKWGEQYFGPGTRLTVT.

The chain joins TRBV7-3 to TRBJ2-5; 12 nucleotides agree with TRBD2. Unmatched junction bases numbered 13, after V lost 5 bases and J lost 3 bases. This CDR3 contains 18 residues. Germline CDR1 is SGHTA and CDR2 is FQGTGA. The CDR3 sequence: CASSPKGSRLAGEETQYF. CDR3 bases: TGTGCCAGCAGCCCTAAAGGTAGCCGACTAGCGGGAGAAGAGACCCAGTACTTC.

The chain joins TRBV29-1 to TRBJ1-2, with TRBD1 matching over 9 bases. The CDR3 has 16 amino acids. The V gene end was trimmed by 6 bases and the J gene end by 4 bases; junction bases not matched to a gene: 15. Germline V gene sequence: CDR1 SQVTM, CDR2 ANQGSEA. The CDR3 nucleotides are TGCAGCGTGATACCGGGACAGGGACCGGGACGCTATGGCTACACCTTC. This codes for CSVIPGQGPGRYGYTF.

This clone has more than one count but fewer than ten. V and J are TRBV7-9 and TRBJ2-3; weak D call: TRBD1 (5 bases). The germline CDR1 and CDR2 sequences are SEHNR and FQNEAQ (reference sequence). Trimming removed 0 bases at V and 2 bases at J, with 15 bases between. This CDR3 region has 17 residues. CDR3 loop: CASSLALDSGSTDTQYF. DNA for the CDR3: TGTGCCAGCAGCTTAGCCCTCGACAGTGGCTCCACAGATACGCAGTATTTT.

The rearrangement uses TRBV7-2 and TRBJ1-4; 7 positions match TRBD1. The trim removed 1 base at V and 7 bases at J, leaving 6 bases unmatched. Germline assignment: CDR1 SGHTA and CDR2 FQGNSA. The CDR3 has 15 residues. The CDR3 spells CASSLGGGSSEKLFF. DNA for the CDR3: TGTGCCAGCAGCTTAGGAGGGGGCTCAAGTGAAAAACTGTTTTTT.

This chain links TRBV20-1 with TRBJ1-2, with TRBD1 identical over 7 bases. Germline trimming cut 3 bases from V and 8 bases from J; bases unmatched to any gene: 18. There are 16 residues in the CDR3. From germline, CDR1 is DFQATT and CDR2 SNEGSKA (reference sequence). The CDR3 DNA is TGCAGTGCTAGTAAGGTAGGGGGCAGGCACGCAGGAGGCTACACCTTC. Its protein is CSASKVGGRHAGGYTF.

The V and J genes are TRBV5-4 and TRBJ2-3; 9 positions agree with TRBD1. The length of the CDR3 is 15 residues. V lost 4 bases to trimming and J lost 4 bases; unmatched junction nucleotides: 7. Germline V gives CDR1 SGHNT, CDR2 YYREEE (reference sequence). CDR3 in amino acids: CASSPGTGISDTQYF. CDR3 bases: TGTGCCAGCAGCCCCGGGACAGGGATTTCAGATACGCAGTATTTT.

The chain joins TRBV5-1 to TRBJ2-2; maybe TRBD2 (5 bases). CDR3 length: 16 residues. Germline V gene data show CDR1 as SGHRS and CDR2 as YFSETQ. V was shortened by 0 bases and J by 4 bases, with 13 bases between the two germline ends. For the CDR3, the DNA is TGCGCCAGCAGCTTGGCGTCGAGGGTGGGCACCGGGGAGCTGTTTTTT. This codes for CASSLASRVGTGELFF.

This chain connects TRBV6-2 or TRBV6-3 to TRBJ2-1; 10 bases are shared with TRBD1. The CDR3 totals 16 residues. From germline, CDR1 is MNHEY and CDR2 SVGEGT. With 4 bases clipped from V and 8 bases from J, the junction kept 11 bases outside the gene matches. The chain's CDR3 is CASSWDRGSPRDEQFF. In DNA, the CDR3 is TGTGCCAGCAGTTGGGACAGGGGCTCCCCTCGAGATGAGCAGTTCTTC.

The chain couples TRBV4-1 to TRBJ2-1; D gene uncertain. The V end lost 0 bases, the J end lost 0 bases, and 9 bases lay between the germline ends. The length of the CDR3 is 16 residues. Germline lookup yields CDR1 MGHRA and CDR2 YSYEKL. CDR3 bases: TGCGCCAGCAGCCAAGAGCGCCAAAGCTCCTACAATGAGCAGTTCTTC. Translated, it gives CASSQERQSSYNEQFF.

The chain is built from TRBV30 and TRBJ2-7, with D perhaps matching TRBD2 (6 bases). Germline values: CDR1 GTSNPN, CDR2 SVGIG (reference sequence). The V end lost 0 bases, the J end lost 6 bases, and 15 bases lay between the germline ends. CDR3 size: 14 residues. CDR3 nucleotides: TGTGCCTGGAGTGTCTGGCGGGACCGTGGCGAGCAGTACTTC. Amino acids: CAWSVWRDRGEQYF. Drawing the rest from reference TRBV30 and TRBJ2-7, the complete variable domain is SQTIHQWPATLVQPVGSPLSLECTVEGTSNPNLYWYRQAAGRGLQLLFYSVGIGQISSEVPQNLSASRPQDRQFILSSKKLLLSDSGFYLCAWSVWRDRGEQYFGPGTRLTVT.

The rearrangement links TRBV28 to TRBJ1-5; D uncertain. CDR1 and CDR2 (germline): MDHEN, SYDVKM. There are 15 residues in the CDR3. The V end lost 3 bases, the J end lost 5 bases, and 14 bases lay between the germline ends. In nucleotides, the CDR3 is TGTGCCAGCAGTTTTCACCCGGGGAAACATCAGCCCCAGCATTTT. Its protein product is CASSFHPGKHQPQHF.

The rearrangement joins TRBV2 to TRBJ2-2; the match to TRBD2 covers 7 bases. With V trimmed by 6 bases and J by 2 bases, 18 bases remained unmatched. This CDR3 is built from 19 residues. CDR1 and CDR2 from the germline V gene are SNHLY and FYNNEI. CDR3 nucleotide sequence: TGTGCCAGCAGGGCCCCATTAGCGGGCAAACGCGGAAACACCGGGGAGCTGTTTTTT. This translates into CASRAPLAGKRGNTGELFF.